This T cell receptor beta chain was identified in a study of blood T cell repertoires in COVID-19. Germline CDR1 and CDR2: SEHNR and FQNEAQ (reference sequence). Trimming removed 1 base at V and 7 bases at J, with 20 bases between. CDR3 length equals 18 residues. Assay used: immunoSEQ multiplex PCR; TCRdb lists only in-frame clones, some missing. The sample has 150,000 to 200,000 clones; 85% are singletons. This clonotype was obtained from a human donor with acute or convalescent COVID-19. The donor label of this sample is uncertain. The J gene is TRBJ1-6, the V gene TRBV7-9; D perhaps matches TRBD1 (5 bases). The specimen sequenced was peripheral blood. For the CDR3, the DNA is TGTGCCAGCAGCTTAGATGTTGGGGGGGGGAATGTGAATTCACCCCTCCACTTT. Protein: CASSLDVGGGNVNSPLHF.